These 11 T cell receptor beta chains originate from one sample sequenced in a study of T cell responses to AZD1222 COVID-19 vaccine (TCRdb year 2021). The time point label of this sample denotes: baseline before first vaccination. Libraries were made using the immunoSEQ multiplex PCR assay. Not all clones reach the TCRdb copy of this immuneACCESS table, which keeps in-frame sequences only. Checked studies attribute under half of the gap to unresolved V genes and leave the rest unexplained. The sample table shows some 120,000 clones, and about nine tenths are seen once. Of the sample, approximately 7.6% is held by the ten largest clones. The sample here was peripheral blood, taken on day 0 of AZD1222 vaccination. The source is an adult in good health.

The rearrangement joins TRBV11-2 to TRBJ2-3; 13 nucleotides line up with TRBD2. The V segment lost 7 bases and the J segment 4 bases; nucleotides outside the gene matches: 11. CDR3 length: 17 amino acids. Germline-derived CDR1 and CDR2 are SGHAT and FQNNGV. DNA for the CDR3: TGTGCCAGCACCACCACTAGCGGGAGGGGAAGCGCAGATACGCAGTATTTT. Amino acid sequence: CASTTTSGRGSADTQYF. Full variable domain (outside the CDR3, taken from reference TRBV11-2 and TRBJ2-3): EAGVAQSPRYKIIEKRQSVAFWCNPISGHATLYWYQQILGQGPKLLIQFQNNGVVDDSQLPKDRFSAERLKGVDSTLKIQPAKLEDSAVYLCASTTTSGRGSADTQYFGPGTRLTVL.

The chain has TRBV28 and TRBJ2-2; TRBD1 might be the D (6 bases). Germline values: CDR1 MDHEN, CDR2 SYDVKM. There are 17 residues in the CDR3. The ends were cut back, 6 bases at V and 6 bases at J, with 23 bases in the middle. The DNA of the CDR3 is TGTGCCAGCAGGAGACCAGCCGGGACATATTACCCCGGGGAGCTGTTTTTT. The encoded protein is CASRRPAGTYYPGELFF. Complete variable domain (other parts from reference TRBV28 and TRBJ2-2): DVKVTQSSRYLVKRTGEKVFLECVQDMDHENMFWYRQDPGLGLRLIYFSYDVKMKEKGDIPEGYSVSREKKERFSLILESASTNQTSMYLCASRRPAGTYYPGELFFGEGSRLTVL.

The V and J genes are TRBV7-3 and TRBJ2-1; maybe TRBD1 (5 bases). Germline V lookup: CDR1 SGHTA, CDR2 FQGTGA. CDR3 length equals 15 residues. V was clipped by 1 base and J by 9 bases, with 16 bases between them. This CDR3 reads CASSLNAGFDIEQFF. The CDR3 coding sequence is TGTGCCAGCAGCTTAAACGCAGGGTTTGATATTGAGCAGTTCTTC.

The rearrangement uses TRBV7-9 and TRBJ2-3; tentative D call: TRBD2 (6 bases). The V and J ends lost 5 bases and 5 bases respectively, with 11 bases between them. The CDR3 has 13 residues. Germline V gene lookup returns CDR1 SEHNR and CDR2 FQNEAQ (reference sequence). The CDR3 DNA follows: TGTGCCAGCAGCAGGGAGGTGGGAGATACGCAGTATTTT. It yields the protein CASSREVGDTQYF. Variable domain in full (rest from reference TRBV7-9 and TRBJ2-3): DTGVSQNPRHKITKRGQNVTFRCDPISEHNRLYWYRQTLGQGPEFLTYFQNEAQLEKSRLLSDRFSAERPKGSFSTLEIQRTEQGDSAMYLCASSREVGDTQYFGPGTRLTVL.

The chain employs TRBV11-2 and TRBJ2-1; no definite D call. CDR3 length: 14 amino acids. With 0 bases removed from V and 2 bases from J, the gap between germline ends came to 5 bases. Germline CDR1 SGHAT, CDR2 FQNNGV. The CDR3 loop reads CASSLEGTYNEQFF. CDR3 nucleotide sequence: TGTGCCAGCAGCTTAGAGGGGACCTACAATGAGCAGTTCTTC.

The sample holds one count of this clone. DNA of the CDR3: TGTGCCAGCAGTTTAGCGGAGCACTATAGCAATCAGCCCCAGCATTTT. Protein: CASSLAEHYSNQPQHF. The chain has TRBV28 and TRBJ1-5; D gene uncertain. The CDR3 covers 16 residues. The V and J ends lost 2 bases and 0 bases respectively, with 11 bases between them. Germline CDR1 is MDHEN and CDR2 is SYDVKM.

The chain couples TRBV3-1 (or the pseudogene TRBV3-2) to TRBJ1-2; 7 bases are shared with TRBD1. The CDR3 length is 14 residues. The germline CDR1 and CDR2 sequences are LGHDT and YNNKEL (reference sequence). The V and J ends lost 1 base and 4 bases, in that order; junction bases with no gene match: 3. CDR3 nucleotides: TGTGCCAGCAGCCAAGCCCGACAGGGCTATGGCTACACCTTC. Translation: CASSQARQGYGYTF.

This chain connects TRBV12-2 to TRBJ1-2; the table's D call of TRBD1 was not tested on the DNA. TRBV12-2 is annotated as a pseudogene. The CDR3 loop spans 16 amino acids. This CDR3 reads CASRRLIRGLGYGYTF. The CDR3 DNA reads TGTGCAAGTCGCCGACTCATCAGGGGGCTGGGGTATGGCTACACCTTC.

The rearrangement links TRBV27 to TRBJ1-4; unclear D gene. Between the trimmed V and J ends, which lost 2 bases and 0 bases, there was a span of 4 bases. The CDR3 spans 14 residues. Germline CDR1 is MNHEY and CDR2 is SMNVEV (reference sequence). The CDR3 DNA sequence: TGTGCCAGCAGTTTAACCGCAACTAATGAAAAACTGTTTTTT. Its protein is CASSLTATNEKLFF.

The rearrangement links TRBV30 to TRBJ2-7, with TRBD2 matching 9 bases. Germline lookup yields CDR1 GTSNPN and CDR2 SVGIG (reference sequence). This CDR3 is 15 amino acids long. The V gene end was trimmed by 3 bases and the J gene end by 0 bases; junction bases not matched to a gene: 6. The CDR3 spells CAWSPWTSDSYEQYF. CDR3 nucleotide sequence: TGTGCCTGGAGCCCCTGGACTAGCGACTCCTACGAGCAGTACTTC.

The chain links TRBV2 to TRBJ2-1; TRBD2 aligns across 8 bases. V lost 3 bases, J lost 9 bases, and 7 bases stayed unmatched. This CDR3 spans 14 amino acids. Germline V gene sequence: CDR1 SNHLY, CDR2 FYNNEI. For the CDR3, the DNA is TGTGCCAGCAGTGAGGAAGCGGGAGTAAGTGAGCAGTTCTTC. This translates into CASSEEAGVSEQFF.